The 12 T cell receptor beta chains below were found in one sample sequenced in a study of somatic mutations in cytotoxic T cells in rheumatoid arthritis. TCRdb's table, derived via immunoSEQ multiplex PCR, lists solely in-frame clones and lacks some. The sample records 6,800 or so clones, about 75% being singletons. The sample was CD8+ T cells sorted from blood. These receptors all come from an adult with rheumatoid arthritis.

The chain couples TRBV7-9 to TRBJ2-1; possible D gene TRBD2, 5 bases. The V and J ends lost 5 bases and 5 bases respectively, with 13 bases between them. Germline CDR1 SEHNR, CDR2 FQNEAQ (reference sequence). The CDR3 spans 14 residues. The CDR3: CASSPVAKDNEQFF. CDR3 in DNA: TGTGCCAGCAGCCCAGTAGCGAAAGACAATGAGCAGTTCTTC.

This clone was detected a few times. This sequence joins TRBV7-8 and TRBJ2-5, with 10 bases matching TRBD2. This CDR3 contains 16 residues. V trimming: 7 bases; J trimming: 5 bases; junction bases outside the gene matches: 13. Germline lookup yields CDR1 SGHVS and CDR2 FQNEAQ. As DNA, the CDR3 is TGTGCCAGCAAAGAGCGGGGGGGTCCTTTATGGGAGACCCAGTACTTC. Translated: CASKERGGPLWETQYF.

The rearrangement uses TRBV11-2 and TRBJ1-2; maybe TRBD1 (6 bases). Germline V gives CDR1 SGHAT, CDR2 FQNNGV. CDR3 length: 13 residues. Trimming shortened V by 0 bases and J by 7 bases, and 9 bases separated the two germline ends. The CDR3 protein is CASSLEGAIGYTF. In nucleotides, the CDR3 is TGTGCCAGCAGCTTAGAGGGGGCGATTGGCTACACCTTC. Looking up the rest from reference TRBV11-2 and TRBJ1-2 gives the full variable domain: EAGVAQSPRYKIIEKRQSVAFWCNPISGHATLYWYQQILGQGPKLLIQFQNNGVVDDSQLPKDRFSAERLKGVDSTLKIQPAKLEDSAVYLCASSLEGAIGYTFGSGTRLTVV.

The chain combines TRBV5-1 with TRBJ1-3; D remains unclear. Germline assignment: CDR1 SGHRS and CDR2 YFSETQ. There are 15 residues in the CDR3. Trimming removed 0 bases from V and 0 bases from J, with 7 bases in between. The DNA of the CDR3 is TGCGCCAGCAGCTTGGAAGGGTTCTCTGGAAACACCATATATTTT. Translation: CASSLEGFSGNTIYF.

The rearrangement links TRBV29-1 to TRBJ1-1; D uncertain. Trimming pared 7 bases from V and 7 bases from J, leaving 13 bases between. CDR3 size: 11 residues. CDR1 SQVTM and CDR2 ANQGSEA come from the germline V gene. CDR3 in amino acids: CSAGSDFEAFF. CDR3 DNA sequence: TGCAGCGCCGGCTCAGACTTTGAAGCTTTCTTT.

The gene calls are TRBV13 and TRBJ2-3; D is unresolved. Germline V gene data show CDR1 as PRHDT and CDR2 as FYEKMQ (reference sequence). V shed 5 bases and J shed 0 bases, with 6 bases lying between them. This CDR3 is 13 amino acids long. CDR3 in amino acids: CASSGPSTDTQYF. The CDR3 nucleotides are TGTGCCAGCAGCGGACCTAGCACAGATACGCAGTATTTT.

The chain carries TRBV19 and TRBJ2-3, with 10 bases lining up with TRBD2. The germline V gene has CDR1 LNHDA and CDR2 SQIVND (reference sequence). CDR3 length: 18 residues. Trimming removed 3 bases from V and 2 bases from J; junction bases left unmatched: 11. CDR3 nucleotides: TGTGCCAGTAGTATGGGGCTAGCGGGGGCTCCAATCACAGATACGCAGTATTTT. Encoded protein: CASSMGLAGAPITDTQYF. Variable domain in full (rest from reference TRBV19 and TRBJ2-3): DGGITQSPKYLFRKEGQNVTLSCEQNLNHDAMYWYRQDPGQGLRLIYYSQIVNDFQKGDIAEGYSVSREKKESFPLTVTSAQKNPTAFYLCASSMGLAGAPITDTQYFGPGTRLTVL.

The CDR3 DNA reads as TGTGCCAGCTCACCAACGGGAAATGTCCATCTGCCGTTCTTC. It specifies CASSPTGNVHLPFF. This chain connects TRBV18 to TRBJ2-1, with D maybe TRBD2 (5 bases). Trimming shortened V by 2 bases and J by 15 bases, and 20 bases separated the two germline ends. Germline CDR1 is KGHSH and CDR2 is LQKENI. The CDR3 extends over 14 amino acids.

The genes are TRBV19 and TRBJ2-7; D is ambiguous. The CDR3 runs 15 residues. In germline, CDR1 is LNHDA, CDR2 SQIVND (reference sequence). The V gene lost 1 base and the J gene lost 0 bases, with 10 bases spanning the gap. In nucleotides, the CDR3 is TGTGCCAGTAGTATAGGGACGTCAAGCTCCTACGAGCAGTACTTC. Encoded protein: CASSIGTSSSYEQYF.

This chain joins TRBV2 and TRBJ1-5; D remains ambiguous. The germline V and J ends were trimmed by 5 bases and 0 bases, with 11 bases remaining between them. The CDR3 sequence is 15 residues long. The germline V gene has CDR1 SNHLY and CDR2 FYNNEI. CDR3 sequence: CASSLGLASNQPQHF. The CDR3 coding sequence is TGTGCCAGCAGTTTGGGCCTCGCTAGCAATCAGCCCCAGCATTTT.

CDR3 sequence reads: CAWSVEGNSPLHF. Here the CDR3 DNA reads TGTGCCTGGAGTGTTGAGGGGAATTCACCCCTCCACTTT. The chain employs TRBV30 and TRBJ1-6, with TRBD1 as a possible D gene (5 bases). This CDR3 comprises 13 residues. Trimming stripped 0 bases from V and 7 bases from J, with 7 bases between. Germline lookup yields CDR1 GTSNPN and CDR2 SVGIG (reference sequence). The full variable domain, completed using reference TRBV30 and TRBJ1-6, is SQTIHQWPATLVQPVGSPLSLECTVEGTSNPNLYWYRQAAGRGLQLLFYSVGIGQISSEVPQNLSASRPQDRQFILSSKKLLLSDSGFYLCAWSVEGNSPLHFGNGTRLTVT.

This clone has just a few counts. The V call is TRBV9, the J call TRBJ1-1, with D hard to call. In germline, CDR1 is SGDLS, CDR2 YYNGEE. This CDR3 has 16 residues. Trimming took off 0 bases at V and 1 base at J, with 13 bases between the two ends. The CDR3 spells CASSVAYRGQNTEAFF. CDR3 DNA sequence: TGTGCCAGCAGCGTAGCTTACCGGGGTCAGAACACTGAAGCTTTCTTT.